Listed below are T cell receptor beta chains from one sample, sequenced in a study of shared clonotypes between healthy human individuals. The protocol was immunoSEQ multiplex PCR, while the TCRdb copy is restricted to in-frame clones and leaves out a portion. The sample includes 760,000 or so clones, roughly 96% of them seen just once. The source material was naive CD8+ T cells sorted from blood. Every receptor here comes from a man aged 25-40 years in good health. Both conserved end residues are part of each CDR3. The D gene is left open where the match is weak. Clone size, where shown, is once, few, many, or a class for clones that have expanded.

CASSEGTLSYEQYF	TGTGCCAGCAGCGAGGGGACTTTAAGTTACGAGCAGTACTTC	NA	NA	TRBV21-1	TRBJ2-7
CASSLTLDSGNTIYF	TGTGCCAGCAGCTTAACACTAGACTCTGGAAACACCATATATTTT	NA	NA	TRBV7-2	TRBJ1-3
CAISEADRGTGYTF	TGTGCCATCAGTGAGGCGGACAGGGGCACTGGCTACACCTTC	TRBD1	NA	TRBV10-3	TRBJ1-2
CASSLGVSGNEQFF	TGTGCCAGCAGCCTTGGGGTTTCTGGCAATGAGCAGTTCTTC	NA	NA	TRBV6-6	TRBJ2-1
CASSPTMGRLAGGNEQYF	TGTGCCAGCAGCCCCACCATGGGACGACTAGCGGGAGGGAACGAGCAGTACTTC	TRBD2	NA	TRBV7-9	TRBJ2-7
CASINPGLDQFF	TGTGCCAGCATCAACCCGGGACTAGACCAGTTCTTC	TRBD2	NA	TRBV6-1	TRBJ2-1
CASSLGDTTYEQYF	TGTGCCAGCAGCTTGGGGGACACAACCTACGAGCAGTACTTC	NA	NA	TRBV5-5	TRBJ2-7
CASSYRTGFEQFF	TGTGCCAGCAGTTACCGGACAGGGTTTGAGCAGTTCTTC	TRBD1	NA	TRBV6-5	TRBJ2-1
CSVGDGLAGAAYEQYF	TGCAGCGTTGGAGATGGGTTAGCGGGAGCGGCCTACGAGCAGTACTTC	TRBD2	NA	TRBV29-1	TRBJ2-7
CASSLQPGQIPYNEQFF	TGCGCCAGCAGCTTGCAACCTGGGCAGATACCCTACAATGAGCAGTTCTTC	NA	NA	TRBV5-1	TRBJ2-1
CASSFELAKNIQYF	TGTGCCAGCAGCTTCGAGCTAGCCAAAAACATTCAGTACTTC	NA	NA	TRBV7-9	TRBJ2-4
CASSVAERNYEQYF	TGTGCCAGCAGCGTCGCGGAACGGAACTACGAGCAGTACTTC	NA	NA	TRBV6-1	TRBJ2-7
CASSSGGETQYF	TGTGCCAGCAGCTCCGGAGGGGAGACCCAGTACTTC	NA	NA	TRBV7-9	TRBJ2-5
CATAPEQGSYEQYF	TGTGCCACCGCGCCCGAACAGGGTTCCTACGAGCAGTACTTC	NA	NA	TRBV6-5	TRBJ2-7
CASSPPPNYGWVEQFF	TGTGCCAGCTCACCACCGCCCAATTATGGTTGGGTGGAGCAGTTCTTC	NA	once	TRBV18	TRBJ2-1
CASSLGGSGFHEQYF	TGTGCCAGCAGCCTCGGAGGAAGCGGGTTCCACGAGCAGTACTTC	NA	NA	TRBV5-6	TRBJ2-7
CASSYIIDLWSYEQYF	TGTGCCAGCAGTTACATCATAGACTTGTGGTCCTACGAGCAGTACTTC	NA	NA	TRBV7-9	TRBJ2-7
CSVEMAWLNNEQFF	TGCAGCGTTGAAATGGCTTGGCTGAACAATGAGCAGTTCTTC	NA	once	TRBV29-1	TRBJ2-1
CSVESEHPSLHDEQFF	TGCAGCGTTGAATCTGAGCACCCCTCCCTACACGATGAGCAGTTCTTC	NA	NA	TRBV29-1	TRBJ2-1
CAWSGPSSYEQYF	TGTGCCTGGAGTGGTCCAAGCTCCTACGAGCAGTACTTC	NA	NA	TRBV30	TRBJ2-7
CASSLDNGGLAGTETQYF	TGTGCCAGCAGCTTAGACAACGGGGGGCTAGCGGGAACAGAGACCCAGTACTTC	TRBD2	NA	TRBV7-9	TRBJ2-5
CASSLWGPSNEKLFF	TGTGCCAGCAGTTTATGGGGCCCGTCTAATGAAAAACTGTTTTTT	NA	NA	TRBV28	TRBJ1-4
CASSGRQANYGYTF	TGTGCCAGCAGCGGGCGACAGGCCAACTATGGCTACACCTTC	NA	NA	TRBV13	TRBJ1-2
CASSRLSGLVNEQFF	TGTGCCAGCAGCCGTTTGTCGGGACTAGTAAATGAGCAGTTCTTC	TRBD2	NA	TRBV7-3	TRBJ2-1
CATTNEKVFPYEQYF	TGTGCCACCACCAACGAGAAGGTTTTCCCCTACGAGCAGTACTTC	NA	NA	TRBV15	TRBJ2-7
CASSLQQGFYGYTF	TGTGCCAGCAGCTTACAACAGGGTTTCTATGGCTACACCTTC	NA	once	TRBV5-4	TRBJ1-2
CASSSTLAGGGNYGYTF	TGTGCCAGCAGCTCGACTTTAGCGGGCGGGGGCAACTATGGCTACACCTTC	NA	NA	TRBV7-3	TRBJ1-2
CASRRTGGRETQYF	TGCGCCAGCAGACGGACAGGGGGCCGGGAGACCCAGTACTTC	TRBD1	NA	TRBV5-1	TRBJ2-5
CASSSTYDGTTVAKNIQYF	TGTGCCAGCAGCTCCACATACGACGGGACTACTGTAGCCAAAAACATTCAGTACTTC	TRBD2	NA	TRBV7-9	TRBJ2-4
CASGGSVSYGYTF	TGTGCCAGCGGCGGCAGCGTCTCTTATGGCTACACCTTC	NA	once	TRBV2	TRBJ1-2
CASSAGTRYTDTQYF	TGTGCCAGCAGTGCCGGGACTCGCTACACAGATACGCAGTATTTT	NA	NA	TRBV6-1	TRBJ2-3
CASSNPPRDGELFF	TGTGCCAGCAGCAATCCACCTCGGGACGGGGAGCTGTTTTTT	NA	NA	TRBV6-5	TRBJ2-2